This passage covers 18 T cell receptor beta chains from one sample sequenced in a study of T cell responses to AZD1222 COVID-19 vaccine. This table comes from immunoSEQ multiplex PCR, and its TCRdb copy is limited to in-frame clones, with some not included. The data hold around 160,000 clones, with 92% observed a single time. The material sequenced was peripheral blood, taken 28 days after the second AZD1222 dose. The receptors shown here come from an adult who received the AZD1222 COVID-19 vaccine.

V gene TRBV27 combines with J gene TRBJ1-1, with 9 bases that match TRBD1. V lost 6 bases to trimming and J lost 7 bases; unmatched junction nucleotides: 9. This CDR3 region has 14 residues. Germline V CDR1 and CDR2: MNHEY, SMNVEV (reference sequence). CDR3 sequence: CASSTGQGYNEAFF. Written as DNA, the CDR3 is TGTGCCAGCAGCACTGGACAGGGGTATAATGAAGCTTTCTTT.

Concerning this clone itself: Compared with germline, one end of the junction differs, possibly owing to a read error. The V gene is TRBV6-5, the J gene TRBJ1-2, with D maybe TRBD1 (5 bases). The CDR3 length is 15 residues. The V gene's germline CDR1 is MNHEY and CDR2 SVGAGI. In DNA form, the CDR3 reads TGTGCCAGCAGTGACTCCACGACAGCTAACTATGGCTACACCTTC. Translated, it gives CASSDSTTANYGYTF.

The V gene is TRBV3-1 (or the pseudogene TRBV3-2), the J gene TRBJ1-1; TRBD1 might be the D (5 bases). Germline V lookup: CDR1 LGHDT, CDR2 YNNKEL (reference sequence). V was shortened by 1 base and J by 1 base, with 13 bases between the two germline ends. The CDR3 has 16 amino acids. The CDR3 nucleotides read TGTGCCAGCAGCCAAGCTCCCGGGACGGGGAACACTGAAGCTTTCTTT. Translation: CASSQAPGTGNTEAFF.

V usage is TRBV23-1 and J usage is TRBJ2-1, with D unresolved. TRBV23-1 is placed among ORFs of uncertain function. The CDR3 is 13 residues long. Trimming stripped 0 bases from V and 10 bases from J, with 10 bases between. CDR3 in DNA: TGCGCCAGCAGTCAATCGGCCAGCGAGGAGCAGTTCTTC. It specifies CASSQSASEEQFF.

The chain employs TRBV5-1 and TRBJ1-1, with 8 bases matching TRBD1. The CDR3 has 16 residues. Germline values: CDR1 SGHRS, CDR2 YFSETQ. After removal of 4 bases from V and 0 bases from J, the junction contained 8 bases not matched to a gene. Written as DNA, the CDR3 is TGCGCCAGCAGCGTGGACAGGGCCTCTATGAACACTGAAGCTTTCTTT. This translates into CASSVDRASMNTEAFF.

The rearrangement joins TRBV9 to TRBJ1-2; D is unclear. CDR1 and CDR2 from the germline V gene are SGDLS and YYNGEE. V lost 3 bases and J 6 bases, leaving 30 bases between the germline ends. This CDR3 has 19 amino acids. The CDR3 coding sequence is TGTGCCAGCAGCGGGTTTCCTAGGGAGCAAAGACTGCTGGAGGATGGCTACACCTTC. It specifies CASSGFPREQRLLEDGYTF.

V gene TRBV29-1 combines with J gene TRBJ1-1; no clear D gene. The ends were cut back, 4 bases at V and 8 bases at J, with 17 bases in the middle. The CDR3 loop spans 13 amino acids. In germline, CDR1 is SQVTM, CDR2 ANQGSEA. CDR3 DNA sequence: TGCAGCGTTGTGGACCCTTACGGACTCGAAGCTTTCTTT. Amino acid sequence: CSVVDPYGLEAFF.

This chain links TRBV29-1 with TRBJ1-1, with D perhaps matching TRBD1 (5 bases). V was clipped by 0 bases and J by 4 bases, with 12 bases between them. This CDR3 is 14 amino acids long. Germline-derived CDR1 and CDR2 are SQVTM and ANQGSEA. CDR3 loop: CSVEEAGVGTEAFF. Here the CDR3 DNA reads TGCAGCGTTGAAGAGGCGGGGGTGGGCACTGAAGCTTTCTTT.

This chain links TRBV14 with TRBJ2-3; weak D call: TRBD2 (5 bases). Trimming took 1 base from V and 7 from J, leaving 12 bases between them. From germline, CDR1 is SGHDN and CDR2 FVKESK. This CDR3 region has 14 residues. CDR3 sequence: CASSQASLTNTQYF. In DNA form, the CDR3 reads TGTGCCAGCAGCCAAGCTAGCCTCACGAATACGCAGTATTTT.

In its sample, this clone was seen once. The V call is TRBV27, the J call TRBJ2-1, with 8 bases matching TRBD2. Germline CDR1 reads MNHEY; CDR2 reads SMNVEV (reference sequence). J lost 1 base, V lost 7 bases, and 12 bases had no gene match. The CDR3 runs 17 residues. The CDR3 sequence is CASTPPGTSGSYNEQFF. Written as DNA, the CDR3 is TGTGCCAGCACCCCACCTGGGACTAGTGGGTCCTACAATGAGCAGTTCTTC.

This clone showed up just a few times. The chain links TRBV5-1 to TRBJ1-2; D call uncertain. The V gene lost 2 bases and the J gene lost 1 base, with 9 bases spanning the gap. The CDR3 spans 14 residues. Germline lookup yields CDR1 SGHRS and CDR2 YFSETQ. In DNA, the CDR3 is TGCGCCAGCAGCTTAGAGGGTTATAACTATGGCTACACCTTC. Translating it yields CASSLEGYNYGYTF.

This clone was seen just once. The chain uses TRBV9 and TRBJ1-5, with D possibly TRBD1 on 5 matching bases. V lost 0 bases and J lost 4, with 14 bases in between. The CDR3 is 16 amino acids. Germline CDR1 reads SGDLS; CDR2 reads YYNGEE. CDR3 sequence (DNA): TGTGCCAGCAGCGTAGAGGCTGAAAGGGGAAATCAGCCCCAGCATTTT. This encodes CASSVEAERGNQPQHF.

The chain couples TRBV7-9 to TRBJ2-2; D is perhaps TRBD1 or TRBD2 (5 bases each). V was pared by 6 bases and J by 1 base, with 12 bases between. The CDR3 runs to 15 residues. CDR1 and CDR2 (germline): SEHNR, FQNEAQ (reference sequence). CDR3 in amino acids: CASSNPGRNTGELFF. The CDR3, as DNA: TGTGCCAGCAGTAACCCAGGGAGGAACACCGGGGAGCTGTTTTTT.

The CDR3 nucleotides are TGTGCCAGCAGGCCTGGACAGGAGATTTATCAGCCCCAGCATTTT. Encoded protein: CASRPGQEIYQPQHF. The chain employs TRBV6-6 and TRBJ1-5; 7 bases agree with TRBD1. This CDR3 comprises 15 residues. V shed 6 bases and J 5 bases; nucleotides not matched to a gene: 10. The germline CDR1 and CDR2 sequences are MNHNY and SVGAGI (reference sequence).

The rearrangement joins TRBV7-9 to TRBJ2-3; D might be TRBD1 or TRBD2, each matching 5 bases. The V gene's germline CDR1 is SEHNR and CDR2 FQNEAQ (reference sequence). Trimming removed 8 bases from V and 2 bases from J, with 11 bases in between. There are 13 residues in the CDR3. CDR3 DNA sequence: TGTGCCAGCCGGGGCAGCCACACAGATACGCAGTATTTT. This codes for CASRGSHTDTQYF.

The rearrangement uses TRBV20-1 and TRBJ2-5; D gene unclear. V lost 0 bases and J lost 8, with 7 bases in between. This CDR3 is 11 amino acids long. From germline, CDR1 is DFQATT and CDR2 SNEGSKA (reference sequence). The CDR3 loop reads CSARDIGTQYF. The CDR3 DNA reads as TGCAGTGCTAGAGATATCGGCACCCAGTACTTC.

The rearrangement links TRBV5-1 to TRBJ1-1, with D hard to call. V lost 0 bases to trimming and J lost 0 bases, with 9 bases between them. This CDR3 contains 15 residues. Per germline, CDR1 SGHRS and CDR2 YFSETQ. CDR3 sequence reads: CASSLVRAMNTEAFF. The CDR3 DNA is TGCGCCAGCAGCTTGGTGAGGGCAATGAACACTGAAGCTTTCTTT.

The chain uses TRBV27 and TRBJ2-7; TRBD1 matches at 7 bases. Trimming at V came to 5 bases and at J to 0 bases, leaving 4 bases not matched to a gene. This CDR3 is built from 14 residues. Per the germline V gene, CDR1 is MNHEY and CDR2 is SMNVEV (reference sequence). The CDR3 nucleotides read TGTGCCAGCAGTGGGCACAGGGGCTCCTACGAGCAGTACTTC. The encoded protein is CASSGHRGSYEQYF.